These 22 T cell receptor beta chains share one sample of origin, sequenced in a study of molecular identifiers for immune sequencing clone quantification. TCRdb redid the calling of the PCR reads with MiXCR, one entry per CDR3 protein. The repertoire holds about 510,000 distinct CDR3 sequences, with about a quarter as singletons. Sequencing was carried out using naive CD8+ T cells from blood, with Jurkat cell RNA spiked in. Subset of the sample: FACS-sorted CD8+CD4-CCR7+CD45RA+ naive T cells. Source of these receptors: a human donor in good health. Some libraries in this study had Jurkat cell RNA spiked in.

This clonotype has a handful of counts. The genes are TRBV12-5 and TRBJ1-4; no clear D. The CDR3 contains 16 residues. From germline, CDR1 is LGHNT and CDR2 FRNRAP. The V gene lost 3 bases and the J gene lost 3 bases, with 14 bases spanning the gap. CDR3 DNA: TGTGCTAGTGGTTTCGACATGGGAGAAGCTAATGAAAAACTGTTTTTT. This gives the protein CASGFDMGEANEKLFF.

This clonotype has only a few counts. This chain links TRBV6-5 with TRBJ2-7; 9 nucleotides match TRBD2. The CDR3 consists of 15 residues. Germline V CDR1 and CDR2: MNHEY, SVGAGI. After removal of 0 bases from V and 6 bases from J, the junction contained 6 bases not matched to a gene. The CDR3 reads CASSYSTSGGGEQYF. In nucleotides, the CDR3 is TGTGCCAGCAGTTACTCGACTAGCGGAGGGGGCGAGCAGTACTTC.

The chain combines TRBV28 with TRBJ1-2, with D uncertain. The V end lost 3 bases, the J end lost 8 bases, and 13 bases lay between the germline ends. Germline V lookup: CDR1 MDHEN, CDR2 SYDVKM. This CDR3 has 13 amino acids. The CDR3 DNA sequence: TGTGCCAGCAGTTTTAGGCGAAGCGAGGGCTACACCTTC. This translates into CASSFRRSEGYTF.

On this clonotype itself: This may come from a read error, since a much larger clone is one base off. The chain has TRBV7-9 and TRBJ2-3, with a weak D call TRBD1 (6 bases). Germline lookup yields CDR1 SEHNR and CDR2 FQNEAQ (reference sequence). This CDR3 is built from 16 residues. CDR3 loop: CASSLWSDSRTDTQDF. For the CDR3, the DNA is TGTGCCAGCAGCTTATGGTCGGACAGTCGCACAGATACGCAGGATTTT.

This clonotype has only one observation. The gene calls are TRBV6-5 and TRBJ1-1, with D possibly matching TRBD1 (6 bases). Germline V lookup: CDR1 MNHEY, CDR2 SVGAGI. The CDR3 runs to 17 residues. Trimming stripped 6 bases from V and 3 bases from J, with 23 bases between. CDR3 DNA: TGTGCCAGCAGACACCTGAGGGGGAGGGTGGAAGACACTGAAGCTTTCTTT. Translating it yields CASRHLRGRVEDTEAFF.

This clonotype was counted only a few times. The genes are TRBV7-8 and TRBJ2-5; tentatively, D is TRBD1 (5 bases). Looked up from germline, CDR1 is SGHVS and CDR2 is FQNEAQ. The CDR3 runs to 15 residues. V was clipped by 1 base and J by 4 bases, with 13 bases between them. CDR3 sequence: CASSLVSGAGETQYF. In DNA, the CDR3 is TGTGCCAGCAGCTTAGTGTCTGGGGCCGGAGAGACCCAGTACTTC.

This clonotype came up a few times. V and J are TRBV6-5 and TRBJ2-1, with a possible D match to TRBD2 (5 bases). V lost 6 bases, J lost 5 bases, and 14 bases lay in between. The CDR3 extends over 14 amino acids. Per the germline V gene, CDR1 is MNHEY and CDR2 is SVGAGI. The CDR3 DNA reads as TGTGCCAGCAGCACCGCTAGCCTCGACAATGAGCAGTTCTTC. This translates into CASSTASLDNEQFF.

A word on this clonotype: Germline is not matched at one junction end, which may reflect a read error. The chain joins TRBV12-3 or TRBV12-4 to TRBJ2-3; 14 positions agree with TRBD2. This CDR3 region has 18 residues. CDR3 protein: CVSSHGTSGGLSRDTQYF. The CDR3 coding sequence is TGTGTCAGCAGTCACGGGACTAGCGGGGGCCTGTCCCGCGATACGCAGTATTTT.

This clonotype was recorded only once. One end of the junction does not line up with germline, which may come from a read error. This chain uses TRBV6-1 with TRBJ2-7, with 8 bases lining up with TRBD1. The CDR3 sequence is 15 residues long. Germline V gene sequence: CDR1 MNHNS, CDR2 SASEGT. The CDR3 nucleotides read TGTGCCAGCCGTGCATCAAGACAGGGGTCCTCCGAGCAGTACTTC. It specifies CASRASRQGSSEQYF.

This clonotype was seen only a few times. CDR3 sequence: CAVTDRSRTDTQYF. As DNA, the CDR3 is TGTGCCGTAACCGACAGGTCGAGGACAGATACGCAGTATTTT. This chain joins TRBV2 and TRBJ2-3, with a tentative D call TRBD1 (6 bases). Germline V gene sequence: CDR1 SNHLY, CDR2 FYNNEI. With 11 bases removed from V and 3 bases from J, the gap between germline ends came to 18 bases. CDR3 length: 14 amino acids.

This clonotype was detected ten times or more. V and J are TRBV6-1 and TRBJ1-5; D is perhaps TRBD1 (5 bases). This CDR3 has 16 residues. Trimming pared 2 bases from V and 3 bases from J, leaving 14 bases between. Germline CDR1 reads MNHNS; CDR2 reads SASEGT. DNA for the CDR3: TGTGCCAGCAGTGAATTCGGTCCAGGGTCCAATCAGCCCCAGCATTTT. Translated: CASSEFGPGSNQPQHF.

This clonotype came up a few times. The chain is built from TRBV9 and TRBJ2-7; D call uncertain. This CDR3 comprises 14 residues. The V gene lost 4 bases and the J gene lost 0 bases, with 11 bases spanning the gap. Germline V gene sequence: CDR1 SGDLS, CDR2 YYNGEE. The CDR3 here is CASSPMADSYEQYF. As DNA, the CDR3 is TGTGCCAGCAGCCCCATGGCCGACTCCTACGAGCAGTACTTC. The whole variable domain, filled in from reference TRBV9 and TRBJ2-7, reads DSGVTQTPKHLITATGQRVTLRCSPRSGDLSVYWYQQSLDQGLQFLIQYYNGEERAKGNILERFSAQQFPDLHSELNLSSLELGDSALYFCASSPMADSYEQYFGPGTRLTVT.

This clonotype was seen only a few times. The rearrangement links TRBV6-1 to TRBJ2-7, with D unresolved. Germline CDR1 is MNHNS and CDR2 is SASEGT. The CDR3 loop spans 10 amino acids. V lost 4 bases to trimming and J lost 7 bases, with 5 bases between them. CDR3 bases: TGTGCCAGCAGTGCCGCTGAGCAGTACTTC. It is translated as CASSAAEQYF.

This clonotype was detected many times. The CDR3 protein is CASSQSRIGHEQYF. In DNA, the CDR3 is TGCGCCAGCAGCCAATCCCGGATCGGGCACGAGCAGTACTTC. The chain links TRBV4-3 to TRBJ2-7; D is ambiguous. This CDR3 has 14 amino acids. CDR1 is LGHNA and CDR2 is YSLEER in the germline V gene. The V end lost 2 bases, the J end lost 5 bases, and 13 bases lay between the germline ends.

This clonotype has at least ten counts. The chain couples TRBV27 to TRBJ2-3; D ambiguous. Germline CDR1 MNHEY, CDR2 SMNVEV (reference sequence). With 6 bases removed from V and 0 bases from J, the gap between germline ends came to 10 bases. This CDR3 region has 14 residues. The CDR3 DNA is TGTGCCAGCAGCTTGGGTCGAAGCACAGATACGCAGTATTTT. It translates to CASSLGRSTDTQYF.

This clonotype was counted at least ten times. The chain recombines TRBV7-9 with TRBJ2-5; D is unclear. This CDR3 has 13 amino acids. V shed 1 base and J shed 2 bases, with 5 bases lying between them. CDR1 and CDR2 from the germline V gene are SEHNR and FQNEAQ (reference sequence). DNA for the CDR3: TGTGCCAGCAGCTTAGTGGTACAAGAGACCCAGTACTTC. Its translation: CASSLVVQETQYF.

This clonotype came up many times. The genes are TRBV4-2 and TRBJ1-1; D possibly corresponds to TRBD1 (5 bases). This CDR3 has 15 residues. Germline V gives CDR1 LGHNA, CDR2 YNFKEQ. V lost 3 bases and J lost 0, with 11 bases in between. CDR3 amino acids: CASSQGTLMNTEAFF. As DNA, the CDR3 is TGTGCCAGCAGCCAGGGGACCTTGATGAACACTGAAGCTTTCTTT.

This clonotype was picked up many times. This chain links TRBV7-9 with TRBJ1-4, with TRBD1 matching 8 bases. CDR3 length: 14 residues. Germline lookup yields CDR1 SEHNR and CDR2 FQNEAQ (reference sequence). V lost 4 bases and J lost 8; bases outside the gene matches: 6. Here the CDR3 DNA reads TGTGCCAGCAGCTCCCGGGACAGGACCGAAAAACTGTTTTTT. Residues: CASSSRDRTEKLFF.

V and J are TRBV7-9 and TRBJ2-2; TRBD2 might be the D (5 bases). The V end was cut by 5 bases, the J end by 4 bases, with 17 bases between. Germline loops: CDR1 SEHNR, CDR2 FQNEAQ (reference sequence). The CDR3 is 16 residues long. The CDR3 DNA sequence: TGTGCCAGCAGCAGGAGTGCGGGCAGCGGCACCGGGGAGCTGTTTTTT. The encoded protein is CASSRSAGSGTGELFF.

This clonotype was counted only a few times. This chain joins TRBV4-3 and TRBJ2-1, with D perhaps matching TRBD1 (5 bases). Germline CDR1 and CDR2: LGHNA and YSLEER. The CDR3 sequence is 16 residues long. The germline V and J ends were trimmed by 1 base and 0 bases, with 10 bases remaining between them. Here the CDR3 DNA reads TGCGCCAGCAGCCAAGGTCGACAGAACTCCTACAATGAGCAGTTCTTC. This gives the protein CASSQGRQNSYNEQFF.

This chain joins TRBV14 and TRBJ2-4; 9 bases map to TRBD1. The trim removed 4 bases at V and 8 bases at J, leaving 6 bases unmatched. CDR1 is SGHDN and CDR2 is FVKESK in the germline V gene. This CDR3 contains 14 residues. CDR3 DNA: TGTGCCAGCAGCCCATGGACAGGGGAACACATTCAGTACTTC. It translates to CASSPWTGEHIQYF.

This clonotype appeared a few times. The genes are TRBV21-1 and TRBJ1-5; the table's D gene call, TRBD1, was not cross checked with the DNA. TRBV21-1 is described as a pseudogene. The CDR3 runs to 17 residues. The CDR3 loop is CASSDNRTETSNQPQHF. The CDR3 nucleotides read TGTGCCAGCAGCGATAATCGGACAGAAACTAGCAATCAGCCCCAGCATTTT.